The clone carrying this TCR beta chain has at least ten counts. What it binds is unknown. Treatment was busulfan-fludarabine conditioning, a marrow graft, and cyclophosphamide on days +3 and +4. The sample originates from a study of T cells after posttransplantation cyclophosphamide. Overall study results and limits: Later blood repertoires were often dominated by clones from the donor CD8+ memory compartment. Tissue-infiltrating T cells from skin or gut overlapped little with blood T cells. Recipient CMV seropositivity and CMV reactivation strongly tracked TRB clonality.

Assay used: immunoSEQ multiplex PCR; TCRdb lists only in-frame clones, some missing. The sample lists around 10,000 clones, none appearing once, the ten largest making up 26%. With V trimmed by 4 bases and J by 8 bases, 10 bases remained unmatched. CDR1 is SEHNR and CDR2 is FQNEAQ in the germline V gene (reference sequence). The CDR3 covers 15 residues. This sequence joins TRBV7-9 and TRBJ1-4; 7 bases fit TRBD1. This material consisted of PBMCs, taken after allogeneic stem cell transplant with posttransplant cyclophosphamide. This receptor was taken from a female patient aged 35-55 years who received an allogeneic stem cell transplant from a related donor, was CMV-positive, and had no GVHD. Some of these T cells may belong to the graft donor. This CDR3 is CASSSNRDSGEKLFF. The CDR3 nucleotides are TGTGCCAGCAGCTCAAACCGGGACAGCGGAGAAAAACTGTTTTTT.